This T cell receptor beta chain was recovered during a study of blood T cells in healthy people across ages. Regarding the study as a whole: TCR beta diversity was tightly associated with the proportion of naive T cells.

This CDR3 comprises 12 residues. CDR1 is MNHEY, CDR2 SVGEGT, per germline. The V gene lost 2 bases and the J gene lost 6 bases, with 7 bases spanning the gap. They isolated at least 6 million PBMCs from each sample. Sample-barcoded 5' priming and a J-beta primer mix drove a second PCR of about 7 to 12 cycles. Through a template-switch adaptor with 12 random nucleotides, each cDNA molecule received a tag. A minimum of 2.5 million CDR3-containing paired-end reads was obtained for each sample. TCRdb independently ran MiXCR on the 5' RACE reads; one entry per CDR3 protein. Here the sample spans about 690,000 distinct CDR3 sequences, 35% to 50% being singletons. This clonotype was seen a handful of times. Its specificity is not known.

This TCR came from an older man in good health. The J gene is TRBJ2-5, the V gene TRBV6-2 or TRBV6-3; TRBD1 is a possible D gene (5 bases). The sequencing sample was made of blood. CDR3 residues: CASSYRGKTQYF. The DNA of the CDR3 is TGTGCCAGCAGTTACAGGGGAAAGACCCAGTACTTC.